Sequencing of this T cell receptor beta chain was carried out in a study of blood T cell repertoires in COVID-19 (dated by TCRdb to 2018 to 2020). Study-wide context: Samples covering the acute and convalescent phases of COVID-19 were provided by collaborators in the United States, Italy and Spain. The samples were drawn from the first 160 participants of the ongoing ImmuneRACE study and from about 1,200 subjects provided by 6 global collaborators. The repertoires were released in a freely available public database intended as a resource for research on the immune response to SARS-CoV-2. The prospective study material was composed of cDNA or gDNA derived from T cells, B-cell-depleted T cells, or PBMCs. Where available, HLA class I and class II types were taken from metadata supplied by the sample provider and were not determined by assay-based typing. Deeply sampled blood TCRbeta repertoires from subjects exposed to, actively infected with, or recovered from COVID-19 were included in the dataset. A de-identified subject ID, COVID-19 status, age in years and sex were almost always included in the sample metadata.

Collaborating institutions collected whole blood in K2EDTA tubes following their own protocols. For TCRbeta analysis, collaborator samples were shipped as frozen whole blood, as isolated PBMCs, or as DNA extracted from either sample type. TCRbeta CDR3 regions were amplified from genomic DNA using the immunoSEQ Assay, a bias-controlled multiplex PCR. Per the original workflow: The number of nucleated cells in each sample was estimated by amplification of reference gene primers within the assay. Sequence reads were collapsed and filtered to measure the absolute abundance of every unique TCRbeta CDR3 rearrangement. Productive Simpson clonality was computed per sample as the square root of Simpson's diversity index over productive rearrangements. TCRdb took this table from immuneACCESS and kept in-frame rearrangements with V and J called. Such tables lack part of the clones; where checked against another copy, unresolved V genes explain under half of the gap, and the rest is unexplained. V and J calls and clone size follow that table, whereas D and trimming were derived from the DNA. The sample records about 120,000 clones, approximately 80% of which are singletons. The top ten clonotypes cover 9.5% to 13% of the sample.

The paper as a whole reports these results and caveats: The amount of clinical and demographic metadata varied by source and participant and was provided uncurated.

Turning to this clone: Its antigen remains undetermined. No base quality information exists; no much larger clone differs at one position.

This clonotype was obtained from a human donor in a cohort sampled during active COVID-19. The material sequenced was peripheral blood.

The CDR3 protein is CASSLDRQGAGGYTF. The bases are TGTGCCAGCAGCTTAGATCGGCAGGGGGCGGGGGGCTACACCTTC. The chain is assembled from TRBV7-8 and TRBJ1-2, and 8 junction bases match TRBD1. Its CDR3 holds 15 amino acids, cysteine through phenylalanine. Only CDR3 DNA is held: 45 bases, read in frame from base 1. CDR1 and CDR2 (SGHVS, FQNEAQ) derive from the germline V gene. From V the trimming removes 1 base and from J it removes 8 bases, while the gene matches leave 9 bases of the junction unaccounted for.